Following are 31 T cell receptor beta chains from one sample sequenced in a study of T cell repertoires and HLA-DP antigens. Their antigens are not known. The repertoire was sequenced with immunoSEQ multiplex PCR; TCRdb's copy has only in-frame clones and lacks some. The sample holds 90,000 to 130,000 clones, about 92% seen once. The source material was CD4+ T cells from PBMCs. The origin of the receptors is a woman in her late teens or twenties in good health and CMV-seronegative.

This chain uses TRBV30 with TRBJ1-1; 7 bases are a match to TRBD1. Per the germline V gene, CDR1 is GTSNPN and CDR2 is SVGIG (reference sequence). Trimming took 1 base from V and 0 from J; bases not matched to a gene: 5. This CDR3 spans 15 amino acids. CDR3 coding DNA: TGTGCCTGGAGTGCTCACAGGGGAATGAACACTGAAGCTTTCTTT. Its protein product is CAWSAHRGMNTEAFF. Full variable domain (rest looked up from reference TRBV30 and TRBJ1-1): SQTIHQWPATLVQPVGSPLSLECTVEGTSNPNLYWYRQAAGRGLQLLFYSVGIGQISSEVPQNLSASRPQDRQFILSSKKLLLSDSGFYLCAWSAHRGMNTEAFFGQGTRLTVV.

This chain joins TRBV18 and TRBJ2-7; D remains unclear. Germline CDR1 reads KGHSH; CDR2 reads LQKENI. The CDR3 has 14 amino acids. V was trimmed by 0 bases and J by 6 bases, leaving 12 bases between them. CDR3 loop: CASSPPGRPGEQYV. For the CDR3, the DNA is TGTGCCAGCTCACCACCGGGAAGACCGGGCGAGCAGTACGTC.

CDR3 nucleotides: TGTGCCAGCAGTTTAGGTAGCGGCCGAATAGATACGCAGTATTTT. Its protein product is CASSLGSGRIDTQYF. V is TRBV27 and J is TRBJ2-3; a possible D gene is TRBD2 (6 bases). V lost 2 bases and J 5 bases, leaving 14 bases between the germline ends. Germline V gene data show CDR1 as MNHEY and CDR2 as SMNVEV (reference sequence). This CDR3 spans 15 amino acids.

The rearrangement joins TRBV6-4 to TRBJ2-2; 8 nucleotides line up with TRBD1. The CDR3 contains 15 residues. V was clipped by 4 bases and J by 2 bases; unmatched bases: 3. Germline V gives CDR1 MRHNA, CDR2 SNTAGT. CDR3: CASSGGTGNTGELFF. CDR3 coding DNA: TGTGCCAGCAGTGGTGGGACAGGCAACACCGGGGAGCTGTTTTTT.

This chain links TRBV20-1 with TRBJ1-1; the D is unclear. V lost 6 bases and J 0 bases, leaving 5 bases between the germline ends. Germline lookup yields CDR1 DFQATT and CDR2 SNEGSKA (reference sequence). The CDR3 contains 11 residues. The CDR3 sequence is CSAKMNTEAFF. Written as DNA, the CDR3 is TGCAGTGCCAAAATGAACACTGAAGCTTTCTTT.

The chain employs TRBV7-3 and TRBJ2-1; 9 nucleotides match TRBD2. Germline lookup yields CDR1 SGHTA and CDR2 FQGTGA. V lost 2 bases, J lost 8 bases, and 4 bases stayed unmatched. The CDR3 has 14 residues. CDR3 region: CASSLVTSGYEQFF. The CDR3 region has the DNA TGTGCCAGCAGCTTAGTGACTAGCGGTTATGAGCAGTTCTTC.

The V gene is TRBV5-4, the J gene TRBJ1-1; tentatively, D is TRBD1 (6 bases). From germline, CDR1 is SGHNT and CDR2 YYREEE (reference sequence). Deletions cut 3 bases from V and 1 base from J, with 13 bases between. The CDR3 contains 15 residues. CDR3 sequence: CASSWYGGRNTEAFF. The CDR3 DNA sequence: TGTGCCAGCAGCTGGTACGGGGGGCGGAACACTGAAGCTTTCTTT.

The V gene is TRBV28, the J gene TRBJ2-6; D is perhaps TRBD2 (5 bases). Germline CDR1 reads MDHEN; CDR2 reads SYDVKM. This CDR3 has 17 residues. V gave up 8 bases and J gave up 0 bases, with 17 bases separating them. The CDR3 region has the DNA TGTGCCAGCGTCGGGCGGAGGCGCGGCTCTGGGGCCAACGTCCTGACTTTC. As protein: CASVGRRRGSGANVLTF.

The V call is TRBV6-1, the J call TRBJ2-1; 8 nucleotides agree with TRBD2. CDR3 length equals 11 residues. In germline, CDR1 is MNHNS, CDR2 SASEGT. V trimming: 5 bases; J trimming: 16 bases; junction bases outside the gene matches: 7. In nucleotides, the CDR3 is TGTGCCAGCAGTTACAAGCGGGAGTACTTCTTC. Encoded protein: CASSYKREYFF.

This clone has a single count. The rearrangement links TRBV27 to TRBJ1-2; 7 bases fit TRBD1. Per the germline V gene, CDR1 is MNHEY and CDR2 is SMNVEV (reference sequence). CDR3 length: 16 amino acids. V trimming: 5 bases; J trimming: 6 bases; junction bases outside the gene matches: 15. As DNA, the CDR3 is TGTGCCAGCAGTACCTACCGACAGGGATCGGTTAATGGCTACACCTTC. It codes for CASSTYRQGSVNGYTF.

This sequence joins TRBV5-1 and TRBJ2-4, with D perhaps matching TRBD2 (5 bases). This CDR3 is built from 16 residues. Germline CDR1 and CDR2: SGHRS and YFSETQ. V was trimmed by 0 bases and J by 1 base, leaving 11 bases between them. This CDR3 is CASSLGGWEAKNIQYF. CDR3 DNA: TGCGCCAGCAGCTTGGGAGGGTGGGAGGCCAAAAACATTCAGTACTTC.

The V and J genes are TRBV7-2 and TRBJ1-3; D unresolved. The CDR3 spans 14 residues. V was cut by 3 bases and J by 1 base, with 7 bases left in between. The germline CDR1 and CDR2 sequences are SGHTA and FQGNSA. CDR3 residues: CASSLGYSGNTIYF. In DNA, the CDR3 is TGTGCCAGCAGCTTGGGTTATTCTGGAAACACCATATATTTT.

The chain has TRBV7-2 and TRBJ1-1; D possibly corresponds to TRBD1 (6 bases). V lost 4 bases, J lost 11 bases, and 11 bases lay in between. CDR3 length equals 11 residues. Germline V gene lookup returns CDR1 SGHTA and CDR2 FQGNSA. The CDR3 DNA follows: TGTGCCAGCAGCTCAGGGACACTGGCTTTCTTT. Amino acid sequence: CASSSGTLAFF.

This chain uses TRBV7-2 with TRBJ2-7, with D perhaps TRBD1 (6 bases). From germline, CDR1 is SGHTA and CDR2 FQGNSA. This CDR3 is built from 14 residues. Trimming left V 1 base short and J 7 bases short, with 14 bases between. As DNA, the CDR3 is TGTGCCAGCAGCTTAGAGGGACACCTTCGAGAGCAGTACGTC. This sequence encodes CASSLEGHLREQYV.

This clone came up a few times. The rearrangement uses TRBV27 and TRBJ1-2, with a tentative D call TRBD1 (5 bases). The CDR3 contains 13 residues. The V end lost 6 bases, the J end lost 7 bases, and 15 bases lay between the germline ends. Germline CDR1 is MNHEY and CDR2 is SMNVEV (reference sequence). CDR3 protein: CASSRGQGFGYTF. The CDR3 nucleotides are TGTGCCAGCAGCCGAGGACAAGGCTTTGGCTACACCTTC.

The J gene is TRBJ2-2, the V gene TRBV6-6, with 8 bases that match TRBD1. The trim removed 6 bases at V and 4 bases at J, leaving 10 bases unmatched. Germline V gene data show CDR1 as MNHNY and CDR2 as SVGAGI (reference sequence). This CDR3 has 16 residues. CDR3 nucleotides: TGTGCCAGCAGCCGCTCCGACAGGGGAGGCACCGGGGAGCTGTTTTTT. Translating it yields CASSRSDRGGTGELFF.

V and J are TRBV19 and TRBJ2-1, with D unresolved. From germline, CDR1 is LNHDA and CDR2 SQIVND (reference sequence). Trimming took 10 bases from V and 5 from J, leaving 15 bases between them. This CDR3 is built from 13 residues. The CDR3 here is CATLERWDNEQFF. The CDR3 nucleotides are TGTGCCACCTTAGAACGGTGGGACAATGAGCAGTTCTTC.

This rearrangement joins TRBV4-1 to TRBJ2-5, with a possible D match to TRBD2 (5 bases). V was cut by 2 bases and J by 9 bases, with 19 bases left in between. The CDR3 spans 15 residues. CDR1 and CDR2 from the germline V gene are MGHRA and YSYEKL. CDR3 amino acids: CASSQIASVGVPQYF. The DNA of the CDR3 is TGCGCCAGCAGCCAAATAGCGTCCGTCGGAGTACCCCAGTACTTC.

V and J are TRBV21-1 and TRBJ1-2. TRBV21-1 is an annotated pseudogene. The CDR3 length is 13 residues. The CDR3 sequence: CASSKGRVGGYTF. The CDR3 nucleotides read TGTGCCAGCAGCAAAGGAAGGGTAGGAGGCTACACCTTC.

V and J are TRBV9 and TRBJ1-4, with D possibly being TRBD1 (5 bases). V was cut by 3 bases and J by 15 bases, with 15 bases left in between. From germline, CDR1 is SGDLS and CDR2 YYNGEE. There are 12 residues in the CDR3. The DNA for the CDR3 is TGTGCCAGCAGCGATGGGGCGGGTTTATTGTTTTTT. It specifies CASSDGAGLLFF.

The rearrangement links TRBV6-5 to TRBJ2-7; 7 bases agree with TRBD1. CDR3 length: 16 amino acids. V was clipped by 2 bases and J by 6 bases; unmatched bases: 13. Per the germline V gene, CDR1 is MNHEY and CDR2 is SVGAGI. Here the CDR3 DNA reads TGTGCCAGCAGTTACACCCGACCGACAGGGCCCTCCGAGCAGTACTTC. It specifies CASSYTRPTGPSEQYF.

The chain has TRBV4-1 and TRBJ2-3; 10 nucleotides agree with TRBD2. The CDR3 contains 16 residues. J gave up 6 bases and V 4 bases, and 10 bases lay outside the gene matches. Per the germline V gene, CDR1 is MGHRA and CDR2 is YSYEKL. The CDR3 region has the DNA TGCGCCAGCAGCCCCGCCCGGACTAGCGGATATGATACGCAGTATTTT. Its protein is CASSPARTSGYDTQYF.

This chain connects TRBV29-1 to TRBJ2-7; 7 bases match TRBD1. The J segment lost 2 bases and the V segment lost 8 bases, leaving 9 bases of the junction unmatched. Germline CDR1 and CDR2: SQVTM and ANQGSEA. CDR3 length: 13 amino acids. For the CDR3, the DNA is TGCAGCATCCGACAGGGTCTTGCCTACGAGCAGTACTTC. Its translation: CSIRQGLAYEQYF.

The chain couples TRBV5-6 to TRBJ1-6, with 10 positions matching TRBD1. This CDR3 comprises 16 residues. The V gene end was trimmed by 4 bases and the J gene end by 5 bases; junction bases not matched to a gene: 6. The germline V gene has CDR1 SGHDT and CDR2 YYEEEE. CDR3 protein: CASSPLTGGHNSPLHF. The CDR3 DNA reads TGTGCCAGCAGCCCATTGACAGGGGGCCATAATTCACCCCTCCACTTT.

CDR3 bases: TGTGCCAGCAGAACCAGGACAGGCAATCAGCCCCAGCATTTT. Translated: CASRTRTGNQPQHF. The V and J genes are TRBV6-6 and TRBJ1-5; TRBD1 might be the D (6 bases). CDR3 size: 14 residues. Germline V lookup: CDR1 MNHNY, CDR2 SVGAGI (reference sequence). V was trimmed by 6 bases and J by 2 bases, leaving 11 bases between them.

The rearrangement uses TRBV18 and TRBJ2-6; TRBD2 matches 8 bases. The CDR3 totals 18 residues. Unmatched junction bases numbered 11, after V lost 6 bases and J lost 1 base. The germline gives CDR1 KGHSH, CDR2 LQKENI. The CDR3 bases are TGTGCCAGCTCGCCGCTCGGGGGGGCCTATTCTGGGGCCAACGTCCTGACTTTC. Protein sequence: CASSPLGGAYSGANVLTF.

The rearrangement links TRBV30 to TRBJ1-2; perhaps TRBD1 as D (5 bases). Germline V gives CDR1 GTSNPN, CDR2 SVGIG (reference sequence). The CDR3 totals 11 residues. Trimming shortened V by 4 bases and J by 8 bases, and 11 bases separated the two germline ends. Here the CDR3 DNA reads TGTGCCTGGATGGGGCTGGGGGGCTACACCTTC. Protein: CAWMGLGGYTF. Based on the CDR3 plus reference TRBV30 and TRBJ1-2, the full variable domain is SQTIHQWPATLVQPVGSPLSLECTVEGTSNPNLYWYRQAAGRGLQLLFYSVGIGQISSEVPQNLSASRPQDRQFILSSKKLLLSDSGFYLCAWMGLGGYTFGSGTRLTVV.

There are a few counts of this clone. The gene calls are TRBV6-1 and TRBJ1-5, with a possible D match to TRBD1 (5 bases). Germline V CDR1 and CDR2: MNHNS, SASEGT. Between the trimmed V and J ends, which lost 6 bases and 7 bases, there was a span of 10 bases. The CDR3 sequence is 12 residues long. The CDR3 reads CASRAGNQPQHF. For the CDR3, the DNA is TGTGCCAGCAGGGCAGGGAACCAGCCCCAGCATTTT.

This sequence joins TRBV29-1 and TRBJ2-6; D might be TRBD2 (6 bases). CDR3 length: 17 amino acids. CDR1 and CDR2 (germline): SQVTM, ANQGSEA. The V gene lost 4 bases and the J gene lost 0 bases, with 16 bases spanning the gap. The CDR3 bases are TGCAGCGTTGTTCCATCGGGAGTCCCCTCTGGGGCCAACGTCCTGACTTTC. Its protein product is CSVVPSGVPSGANVLTF.

This clone was counted between two and nine times. The V call is TRBV6-1, the J call TRBJ1-5; D remains unclear. This CDR3 is built from 14 residues. The germline gives CDR1 MNHNS, CDR2 SASEGT. The V and J ends lost 3 bases and 4 bases respectively, with 10 bases between them. CDR3 in DNA: TGTGCCAGCAGTGAGGGCACAAGAAATCAGCCCCAGCATTTT. Translating it yields CASSEGTRNQPQHF.

V is TRBV28 and J is TRBJ2-1, with TRBD2 matching over 11 bases. Trimming cost V 5 bases and J 4 bases; bases outside gene matches: 7. The CDR3 length is 16 residues. Germline CDR1 and CDR2: MDHEN and SYDVKM. The CDR3 reads CASSLPGTSGYNEQFF. CDR3 DNA: TGTGCCAGCAGTCTGCCCGGGACTAGCGGTTACAATGAGCAGTTCTTC.